Below, 27 T cell receptor beta chains from the same sample are listed, as sequenced in a study of OX40 agonist ivuxolimab in advanced cancers. Profiling relied on immunoSEQ multiplex PCR, and the TCRdb table lists in-frame clones only, not all of them. The table has about 51,000 clones, 88% seen once. Material: CD4+ or CD8+ T cells sorted from blood, obtained in a trial of the OX40 agonist ivuxolimab. Source of these receptors: an adult with an advanced solid tumor such as melanoma, head and neck, liver or kidney cancer.

The chain employs TRBV9 and TRBJ2-1, with unresolved D. Trimming stripped 1 base from V and 5 bases from J, with 10 bases between. The CDR3 consists of 14 residues. Germline loops: CDR1 SGDLS, CDR2 YYNGEE. CDR3 sequence (DNA): TGTGCCAGCAGCGTAAGCCAGTCAAACAATGAGCAGTTCTTC. Translated, it gives CASSVSQSNNEQFF.

The chain combines TRBV28 with TRBJ2-2, with a weak D call TRBD1 (6 bases). There are 15 residues in the CDR3. Trimming took 6 bases from V and 2 from J, leaving 13 bases between them. CDR1 and CDR2 (germline): MDHEN, SYDVKM. Here the CDR3 reads CASRGQTGNTGELFF. The CDR3 DNA follows: TGTGCCAGCAGGGGCCAGACAGGAAACACCGGGGAGCTGTTTTTT.

The chain is built from TRBV19 and TRBJ2-2; 7 nucleotides line up with TRBD2. In germline, CDR1 is LNHDA, CDR2 SQIVND (reference sequence). The CDR3 loop spans 17 amino acids. V lost 7 bases, J lost 3 bases, and 14 bases stayed unmatched. The CDR3, as DNA: TGTGCCAGTATCCCCTCCAGACTAGCCCGCTACACCGGGGAGCTGTTTTTT. Its protein product is CASIPSRLARYTGELFF.

The chain's CDR3 is CASSHPGGLNTEAFF. The CDR3 DNA reads as TGTGCCAGCAGTCACCCCGGGGGGCTGAACACTGAAGCTTTCTTT. The rearrangement joins TRBV6-6 to TRBJ1-1; TRBD1 is a possible D gene (6 bases). The length of the CDR3 is 15 residues. Deletions cut 5 bases from V and 0 bases from J, with 13 bases between. Germline lookup yields CDR1 MNHNY and CDR2 SVGAGI (reference sequence).

The chain recombines TRBV7-8 with TRBJ1-1; TRBD1 is a possible D gene (5 bases). Trimming removed 4 bases from V and 2 bases from J, with 11 bases in between. Germline V gives CDR1 SGHVS, CDR2 FQNEAQ. This CDR3 has 14 amino acids. This CDR3 reads CASSSRQINTEAFF. Here the CDR3 DNA reads TGTGCCAGCAGCTCCCGACAGATAAACACTGAAGCTTTCTTT.

This clone was observed a few times. The chain couples TRBV18 to TRBJ1-1; TRBD1 matches at 8 bases. The CDR3 is 12 residues long. In germline, CDR1 is KGHSH, CDR2 LQKENI. With 8 bases clipped from V and 4 bases from J, the junction kept 3 bases outside the gene matches. CDR3 loop: CASTTGGTEAFF. The CDR3 nucleotides are TGTGCCAGCACAACAGGGGGCACTGAAGCTTTCTTT.

The rearrangement links TRBV7-2 to TRBJ1-5; TRBD1 matches at 9 bases. Germline V gene data show CDR1 as SGHTA and CDR2 as FQGNSA. V lost 6 bases, J lost 8 bases, and 8 bases stayed unmatched. This CDR3 region has 14 residues. DNA of the CDR3: TGTGCCAGCAGTGCCGGGACAGGGATAGAGCCCCAGCATTTT. The encoded protein is CASSAGTGIEPQHF.

This sequence joins TRBV7-3 and TRBJ2-3; the D gene is possibly TRBD1 (6 bases). The CDR3 sequence is 15 residues long. Germline CDR1 is SGHTA and CDR2 is FQGTGA. V was pared by 2 bases and J by 4 bases, with 13 bases between. CDR3 DNA: TGTGCCAGCAGCTTAGTTGCTACAGGGCCAGATACGCAGTATTTT. This codes for CASSLVATGPDTQYF. Based on the CDR3 plus reference TRBV7-3 and TRBJ2-3, the full variable domain is GAGVSQTPSNKVTEKGKYVELRCDPISGHTALYWYRQSLGQGPEFLIYFQGTGAADDSGLPNDRFFAVRPEGSVSTLKIQRTERGDSAVYLCASSLVATGPDTQYFGPGTRLTVL.

V is TRBV10-2 and J is TRBJ2-3; 7 bases map to TRBD2. Trimming at V came to 3 bases and at J to 2 bases, leaving 5 bases not matched to a gene. The CDR3 length is 15 residues. Germline lookup yields CDR1 WSHSY and CDR2 SAAADI. CDR3 bases: TGCGCCAGCAGTGATCGGCTAGCGGACACAGATACGCAGTATTTT. Amino acids: CASSDRLADTDTQYF.

This clone was detected only a few times. The V and J genes are TRBV9 and TRBJ1-6, with 10 bases that match TRBD1. Germline V gene sequence: CDR1 SGDLS, CDR2 YYNGEE. Trimming at V came to 2 bases and at J to 10 bases, leaving 0 bases not matched to a gene. The CDR3 runs 13 residues. CDR3 nucleotides: TGTGCCAGCAGCGTGGGACAGGGGTCACCCCTCCACTTT. It codes for CASSVGQGSPLHF.

The chain joins TRBV5-4 to TRBJ2-1, with D uncertain. Trimming removed 4 bases from V and 0 bases from J, with 5 bases in between. The CDR3 has 13 amino acids. Germline lookup yields CDR1 SGHNT and CDR2 YYREEE (reference sequence). Written as DNA, the CDR3 is TGTGCCAGCAGCGAAAGCTCCTACAATGAGCAGTTCTTC. Its translation: CASSESSYNEQFF.

The chain employs TRBV7-3 and TRBJ2-3, with 10 bases matching TRBD2. Germline V gives CDR1 SGHTA, CDR2 FQGTGA. The CDR3 runs to 16 residues. J was trimmed by 8 bases and V by 5 bases; bases with no gene match: 13. CDR3 sequence reads: CASSPGGAGGLFTQYF. The DNA for the CDR3 is TGTGCCAGCAGCCCCGGGGGAGCGGGAGGGCTATTTACGCAGTATTTT.

The chain has TRBV7-3 and TRBJ1-2; maybe TRBD1 (5 bases). This CDR3 comprises 13 residues. Trimming removed 1 base from V and 8 bases from J, with 11 bases in between. Germline CDR1 is SGHTA and CDR2 is FQGTGA. CDR3 sequence: CASSLKQGVGYTF. In nucleotides, the CDR3 is TGTGCCAGCAGCTTAAAGCAAGGGGTAGGCTACACCTTC.

This clone has more than one count but fewer than ten. The chain uses TRBV19 and TRBJ2-6, with D perhaps TRBD1 (5 bases). V lost 4 bases, J lost 12 bases, and 19 bases lay in between. The germline V gene encodes CDR1 LNHDA and CDR2 SQIVND (reference sequence). The CDR3 loop spans 15 amino acids. DNA for the CDR3: TGTGCCAGTAGTAAGTCCAGTGGGGCTAGGGGCGTCCTGACTTTC. Protein sequence: CASSKSSGARGVLTF.

This rearrangement joins TRBV7-8 to TRBJ2-1; D call uncertain. This CDR3 region has 17 residues. Trimming left V 0 bases short and J 5 bases short, with 17 bases between. CDR1 and CDR2 from the germline V gene are SGHVS and FQNEAQ. CDR3 DNA sequence: TGTGCCAGCAGCTTAGCAGGTGTCCAGGCAGCTGACAATGAGCAGTTCTTC. Its protein product is CASSLAGVQAADNEQFF.

The chain is built from TRBV5-4 and TRBJ2-7, with a tentative D call TRBD2 (5 bases). There are 14 residues in the CDR3. Germline V gene lookup returns CDR1 SGHNT and CDR2 YYREEE (reference sequence). Trimming removed 0 bases at V and 0 bases at J, with 7 bases between. The DNA of the CDR3 is TGTGCCAGCAGCTTGGCGGGGAGCTCCTACGAGCAGTACTTC. This codes for CASSLAGSSYEQYF.

The chain employs TRBV20-1 and TRBJ2-1; D unresolved. The CDR3 is 11 residues long. Germline V gene sequence: CDR1 DFQATT, CDR2 SNEGSKA (reference sequence). V was cut by 5 bases and J by 3 bases, with 5 bases left in between. CDR3 region: CSAPDYNEQFF. CDR3 nucleotide sequence: TGCAGTGCTCCGGACTACAATGAGCAGTTCTTC.

The chain's CDR3 is CASSHSRAPGLAATDTQYF. For the CDR3, the DNA is TGTGCCAGCAGCCACTCCCGGGCCCCGGGACTAGCGGCCACAGATACGCAGTATTTT. The V and J genes are TRBV7-2 and TRBJ2-3; 11 bases fit TRBD2. The germline CDR1 and CDR2 sequences are SGHTA and FQGNSA. V was clipped by 5 bases and J by 2 bases; unmatched bases: 15. The CDR3 runs to 19 residues. The full variable domain, its missing parts supplied by reference TRBV7-2 and TRBJ2-3, is GAGVSQSPSNKVTEKGKDVELRCDPISGHTALYWYRQSLGQGLEFLIYFQGNSAPDKSGLPSDRFSAERTGGSVSTLTIQRTQQEDSAVYLCASSHSRAPGLAATDTQYFGPGTRLTVL.

As DNA, the CDR3 is TGTGCCAGCAGTTTAGGGCAGGGAACGGGAGAGACCCAGTACTTC. Encoded protein: CASSLGQGTGETQYF. The chain is built from TRBV27 and TRBJ2-5, with D tentatively TRBD1 (5 bases). This CDR3 is 15 amino acids long. Trimming took off 2 bases at V and 4 bases at J, with 14 bases between the two ends. Germline values: CDR1 MNHEY, CDR2 SMNVEV (reference sequence).

DNA of the CDR3: TGTGCCAGCAGCTTAGCCTTCGCGGGCAGCTCCTACACAGATACGCAGTATTTT. Translated, it gives CASSLAFAGSSYTDTQYF. The J gene is TRBJ2-3, the V gene TRBV7-9; tentatively, D is TRBD2 (5 bases). This CDR3 has 18 amino acids. CDR1 and CDR2 from the germline V gene are SEHNR and FQNEAQ (reference sequence). The V end lost 0 bases, the J end lost 2 bases, and 18 bases lay between the germline ends.

This sequence joins TRBV27 and TRBJ2-7; 14 bases fit TRBD2. The CDR3 covers 15 residues. V dropped 5 bases and J dropped 3; count of bases not matched to a gene: 3. CDR1 is MNHEY, CDR2 SMNVEV, per germline (reference sequence). This chain's CDR3 is CASSRLAGGSYEQYF. The CDR3 nucleotides are TGTGCCAGCAGTCGACTAGCGGGAGGGAGCTACGAGCAGTACTTC.

This chain links TRBV19 with TRBJ2-3, with 9 positions matching TRBD1. CDR1 is LNHDA, CDR2 SQIVND, per germline (reference sequence). The CDR3 is 17 amino acids. With V trimmed by 4 bases and J by 5 bases, 13 bases remained unmatched. CDR3 sequence: CASSRRRTGANGDTQYF. The CDR3, as DNA: TGTGCCAGTAGTAGGCGACGGACAGGGGCGAACGGAGATACGCAGTATTTT.

The rearrangement joins TRBV25-1 to TRBJ2-3; D is possibly TRBD1 (5 bases). Germline CDR1 MGHDK, CDR2 SYGVNS. The CDR3 has 13 residues. V lost 8 bases to trimming and J lost 2 bases, with 11 bases between them. CDR3 loop: CASSRGTTDTQYF. For the CDR3, the DNA is TGTGCCAGCTCTAGGGGAACCACAGATACGCAGTATTTT.

This CDR3 reads CASSMVSGTEQYF. The DNA for the CDR3 is TGTGCCAGTAGTATGGTTAGCGGGACCGAGCAGTACTTC. This chain links TRBV19 with TRBJ2-7; 8 nucleotides match TRBD2. CDR1 and CDR2 (germline): LNHDA, SQIVND (reference sequence). V was pared by 3 bases and J by 6 bases, with 4 bases of the junction left unmatched. There are 13 residues in the CDR3.

The gene calls are TRBV28 and TRBJ2-7, with D perhaps assigned TRBD1 or TRBD2 (5 bases each). The CDR3 has 18 amino acids. Trimming cost V 3 bases and J 3 bases, with 24 bases left between them. Germline V CDR1 and CDR2: MDHEN, SYDVKM. The CDR3 sequence is CASSFPTPGRGPIYEQYF. CDR3 coding DNA: TGTGCCAGCAGTTTCCCCACCCCTGGTAGGGGACCGATCTACGAGCAGTACTTC.

V and J are TRBV6-6 and TRBJ2-7; D is undetermined. Trimming shortened V by 0 bases and J by 2 bases, and 8 bases separated the two germline ends. Germline V lookup: CDR1 MNHNY, CDR2 SVGAGI (reference sequence). CDR3 length equals 14 residues. In nucleotides, the CDR3 is TGTGCCAGCAGTTACTCGGCATCTACCTACGAGCAGTACTTC. It specifies CASSYSASTYEQYF.

This clone was recorded once. A junction boundary mismatches the germline segment, possibly from a read error. The chain couples TRBV2 to TRBJ1-3; 7 bases fit TRBD1. The CDR3 covers 15 residues. CDR1 SNHLY and CDR2 FYNNEI come from the germline V gene. The CDR3 reads CASSEGRGGRNTIYF. CDR3 nucleotide sequence: TGTGCCAGCAGCGAAGGGAGAGGGGGCAGAAACACCATATATTTT. Variable domain in full (rest from reference TRBV2 and TRBJ1-3): EPEVTQTPSHQVTQMGQEVILRCVPISNHLYFYWYRQILGQKVEFLVSFYNNEISEKSEIFDDQFSVERPDGSNFTLKIRSTKLEDSAMYFCASSEGRGGRNTIYFGEGSWLTVV.